This TCR beta chain is from a study of glioma-infiltrating T cells. Study-wide findings and caveats: Tissue and blood shared very few CDR3 sequences. Non-neoplastic patients had below-expected tissue-blood divergence, while all gliomas exceeded expectation.

Using RNA template, CDR3s of TCR alpha and beta were amplified with iRepertoire arm-PCR. For one-step reverse transcription and amplification, about 90-400 ng of tissue mRNA or PBMC total RNA was used. Each CDR3 protein gets one entry after TCRdb re-called the multiplex PCR reads with MiXCR. The table lists some 99,000 distinct CDR3 sequences, around a quarter of them singletons. This CDR3 has 14 residues. The V and J ends lost 4 bases and 4 bases, in that order; junction bases with no gene match: 6. CDR1 and CDR2 from the germline V gene are MNHEY and SMNVEV (reference sequence). In regard to this clonotype: As yet, its antigen is unknown.

Specimen: glioma tissue, nonneoplastic brain tissue, or PBMCs (not recorded which). This clonotype was obtained from a human donor with low-grade glioma or glioblastoma, undergoing nonglioma brain surgery, or in good health (not recorded which). The J gene is TRBJ1-1, the V gene TRBV27, with 7 bases identical to TRBD1. CDR3 nucleotide sequence: TGTGCCAGCAGTTATGAGACAGGGAGCACTGAAGCTTTCTTT. Encoded protein: CASSYETGSTEAFF.